This section outlines one T cell receptor beta chain sequence together with its context. What it binds is unknown. CDR3 length equals 15 residues. Germline lookup yields CDR1 GTSNPN and CDR2 SVGIG (reference sequence). UMIs accompanied the 5'RACE template switching by which TCR beta cDNA was made. TCRdb re-analyzed the 5' RACE reads; it lists each CDR3 protein once, without DNA. The table gives 140,000 to 150,000 distinct CDR3 sequences; the top ten clones make up approximately 12% of it. The sample originates from a study of T cells expressing NK-cell markers. Looking at the study overall: In the group of eight sequenced donors, seven were HCMV-seropositive and one was seronegative. Study-level points and caveats: Expanded NKG2C+ T cell clones had unclear HCMV specificity.

Sequenced: blood T cells: a sorted CD56 or NKG2C T cell subset, CD4+ or CD8+ T cells, or bulk PBMC T cells (not recorded which). The V gene is TRBV30, the J gene TRBJ2-2; TCRdb's D gene call, TRBD2, goes unchecked for lack of DNA. The TCR comes from a man aged 18 to 29 in good health. The CDR3 spells CAWKMQPLGTGELFF. Full variable domain (missing parts from reference TRBV30 and TRBJ2-2): SQTIHQWPATLVQPVGSPLSLECTVEGTSNPNLYWYRQAAGRGLQLLFYSVGIGQISSEVPQNLSASRPQDRQFILSSKKLLLSDSGFYLCAWKMQPLGTGELFFGEGSRLTVL.